The clone carrying this TCR beta chain was picked up a small number of times. Its antigen is undetermined. The sample originates from a study of cytomegalovirus exposure and HLA in healthy donors. General study points: Some TCR beta chains (around 160 of them) were listed as cytomegalovirus-associated. Reportedly, cytomegalovirus status was diagnosed with high sensitivity and specificity.

The table came from immunoSEQ multiplex PCR; TCRdb's copy has only in-frame clones and leaves some out. The sample shows a few hundred thousand clones, more than 80% of them seen only once. From germline, CDR1 is SGHTA and CDR2 FQGNSA. J gave up 3 bases and V 5 bases, and 7 bases lay outside the gene matches. The CDR3 length is 14 residues. This chain joins TRBV7-2 and TRBJ2-7; 7 nucleotides line up with TRBD2. Sequencing input: PBMCs. The receptor's source is a woman between 18 and 30 years old in good health and CMV-seronegative. As DNA, the CDR3 is TGTGCCAGCAGCCCCAGCGGGGCGGACTACGAGCAGTACTTC. Translation: CASSPSGADYEQYF.